This T cell receptor (beta chain) was documented in a study of graft-versus-host responses after intestinal transplantation. Whole-study context: Grafts that recipients had were multivisceral, liver-intestinal, or isolated intestinal transplants.

Whole-study findings and limits: High graft-versus-host to host-versus-graft T cell clonal ratios marked allografts of patients with graft-donor macrochimerism. Present in recipient marrow, GvH clones included some that appeared first in ileum or blood.

TCRdb's table, derived via immunoSEQ multiplex PCR, lists solely in-frame clones and lacks some. The table includes tens of thousands of clones, 91% detected once. This clone was recorded once. The antigen remains undetermined. The receptor's source is a human donor who was the organ donor for an intestinal transplant. The specimen comprised unstimulated CD4+ T cells sorted from spleen or lymph node cells, sampled before transplant.

For the CDR3, the DNA is TGTGCCAGCAGCCCTCGAGGACAGGGCGGGGCAGATACGCAGTATTTT. Translated, it gives CASSPRGQGGADTQYF. V gene TRBV9 combines with J gene TRBJ2-3; 8 nucleotides line up with TRBD1. The CDR3 runs to 16 residues. The V segment lost 4 bases and the J segment 4 bases; nucleotides outside the gene matches: 11. Germline V CDR1 and CDR2: SGDLS, YYNGEE.